Sequencing of this T cell receptor beta chain was carried out in a study of T cells in tumors after PD-1 blockade. Points on this clone: Its antigen is not identified.

CDR1 and CDR2 (germline): DFQATT, SNEGSKA (reference sequence). V lost 3 bases to trimming and J lost 9 bases, with 12 bases between them. The CDR3 is made up of 12 amino acids. Study-level findings and limits: After therapy, most expanded exhausted CD8+ clones were absent pre-treatment, suggesting clonal replacement.

Assay used: immunoSEQ multiplex PCR; TCRdb lists only in-frame clones, some missing. Of fewer than 15,000 clones listed, around 60% are singletons. V gene TRBV20-1 combines with J gene TRBJ2-4, with D possibly matching TRBD2 (5 bases). The sequencing used tumor tissue, collected before anti-PD-1 treatment. This receptor was taken from a human donor with cutaneous squamous cell carcinoma. CDR3 protein: CSASEGSAIQYF. CDR3 DNA sequence: TGCAGTGCTAGTGAGGGATCGGCCATTCAGTACTTC.